The T cell receptor (beta chain) under discussion was sequenced for a study of T cell responses to AZD1222 COVID-19 vaccine. Study-level background: Second-dose schedules of about 4 or about 12 weeks were combined.

A note on this clone: Its specificity is unknown.

General study points: Two AZD1222 doses significantly raised spike-specific TCR breadth and depth over controls. Seropositive status at baseline applied to only a handful of AZD1222 recipients.

Germline V gene lookup returns CDR1 MNHEY and CDR2 SVGAGI. With 5 bases removed from V and 6 bases from J, the gap between germline ends came to 7 bases. This CDR3 comprises 11 residues. Sequencing used immunoSEQ multiplex PCR; TCRdb keeps in-frame clones, though not all of them. The repertoire consists of roughly 99,000 clones, with 87% occurring once and the leading ten covering about 4.5%. The V call is TRBV6-5, the J call TRBJ1-2; D remains ambiguous. This TCR came from an adult in good health. This material consisted of peripheral blood, taken on day 0 of AZD1222 vaccination. The CDR3 coding sequence is TGTGCCAGCAGTCCCGGGAATGGCTACACCTTC. It translates to CASSPGNGYTF.